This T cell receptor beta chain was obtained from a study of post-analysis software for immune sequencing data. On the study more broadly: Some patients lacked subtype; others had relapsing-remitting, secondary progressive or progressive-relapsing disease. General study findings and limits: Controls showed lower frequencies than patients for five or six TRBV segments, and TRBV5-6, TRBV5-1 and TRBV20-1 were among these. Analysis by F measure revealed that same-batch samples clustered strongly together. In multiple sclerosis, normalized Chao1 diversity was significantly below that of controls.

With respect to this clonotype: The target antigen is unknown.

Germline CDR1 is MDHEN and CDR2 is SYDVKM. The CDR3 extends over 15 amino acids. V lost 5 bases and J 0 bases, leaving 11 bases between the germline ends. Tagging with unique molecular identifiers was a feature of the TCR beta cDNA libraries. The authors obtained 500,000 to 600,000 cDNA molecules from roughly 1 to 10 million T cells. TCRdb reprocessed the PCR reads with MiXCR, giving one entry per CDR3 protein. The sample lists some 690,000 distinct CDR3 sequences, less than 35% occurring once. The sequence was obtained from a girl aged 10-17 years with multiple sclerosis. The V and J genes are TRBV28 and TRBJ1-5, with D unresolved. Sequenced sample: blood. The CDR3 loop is CASSKQRYSNQPQHF. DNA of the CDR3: TGTGCCAGCAGTAAACAGAGATATAGCAATCAGCCCCAGCATTTT.